This T cell receptor beta chain was retrieved from a study of human T cells and chemical hapten exposure (dated by TCRdb to about 2021). About the full investigation: For sensitization, 2% DPC in acetone was applied to a 2 cm by 2 cm area of upper inner arm skin. Throughout the study period of roughly five months, patients also received therapeutic DPC doses to the scalp every week. Patch testing was done on the upper back using Finn chambers containing 0.01% DPC, and results were scored after 6 days according to International Contact Dermatitis Research Group standards. The mostly female patient cohort included alopecia areata with under or over 50% scalp involvement, alopecia totalis and alopecia universalis. Libraries were pooled for sequencing, and per-sample TCR yields varied mainly because of small differences in library volumes within the pool. The study tracked peripheral blood TCR repertoire changes in vivo during primary and secondary sensitization to the hapten diphenylcyclopropenone (DPC) in alopecia patients. Blood samples were taken from patients before sensitization (week 0) and then at 2, 6 and about 24 weeks after DPC sensitization. Twenty-nine alopecia patients gave blood for TCR sequencing at one to four time points (pre-sensitization, 2, 6 and 24 weeks).

Sample time point, as interpreted from the label and publication: patch test 2, 6 weeks after DPC sensitization. Interpreted using the paper, the treatment or condition label stands for: therapeutic diphenylcyclopropenone sensitization with weekly scalp DPC. At every patch-test visit, the blood draw took place before the patch test was put on. To be eligible, patients had to be aged 18 to 70, diagnosed with alopecia and judged suitable for DPC therapy, while pregnant patients were excluded. Unfractionated whole blood was collected in Tempus Blood RNA tubes, and total RNA was extracted from that blood. This clonotype is medium-sized (0.01 to 0.1%) in terms of sample share. Its target antigen remains unknown. Base qualities are missing; no much larger clone stands one base away. Overall study outcomes, separate from this receptor: Patch test score correlated positively with the number of PT1 expanded TCRs, reaching significance at thresholds 8, 16 and 32 but not at 4. DPC sensitization did not change the number of TCRs with a frequency above 1 in 1000, and there was no evidence of changes in global repertoire structure. Alopecia, a presumed autoimmune disease, was present in all patients, so the immune response of the patients might differ from that of healthy individuals. After repeated subsampling, the strength of the expansion versus patch-test correlation and the threshold at which it became significant changed. Significantly more large CDR3 similarity clusters were formed by expanded TCRs than by pre-sensitization or healthy control sets, consistent with antigen-driven responses.

The CDR3 numbers 15 residues from cysteine through phenylalanine. This entry keeps only the CDR3 DNA: 45 bases, framed from base 1. CDR1 and CDR2, looked up from the germline V gene (reference sequence), are DFQATT and SNEGSKA. V is reduced by 3 bases and J by 5 bases, leaving a spacing of 14 bases between them. Library construction relied on RACE. Sequencing was performed on a NextSeq 500. Library preparation attached unique molecular identifiers to individual cDNA molecules for quantitative, reproducible TCR counting. Each blood RNA sample was used to sequence both TCR alpha and TCR beta chains. On the authors' methods: The median number of TCRs per sample was roughly 94,000, ranging from about 23,224 to 690,600. The Decombinator software suite was used to annotate the V, J and CDR3 of the TCR reads. For the PS versus PT1 abundance plots, all samples were subsampled to the same number of TCRs (28,000). TCRs were defined as expanded if absent before sensitization and observed at least eight times at the 2-week time point. Using fastp at Q25 and MiXCR, TCRdb reprocessed the public reads and kept productive beta chains. Rows with a matching CDR3 protein are joined into one entry that keeps the most common DNA and genes. TCRdb's processing, not the authors' own work, is the source of the V and J calls. Recorded for this sample are some 44,000 distinct CDR3 sequences; about 8.9% of them occurred a single time. The ten largest clones take up approximately 16% of the sample.

The source is a woman aged 40 to 50 with alopecia areata. Some clones in this sample may be carry-over from other donors' samples. The material was whole blood, obtained in connection with sensitization to the hapten diphenylcyclopropenone (DPC). The V gene is TRBV20-1 and the J gene is TRBJ1-6; the best D guess is TRBD1, with 6 bases matching. The encoded CDR3 is CSARTPPGDNSPLHF. The nucleotide sequence reads TGCAGTGCTAGGACCCCGCCAGGGGATAATTCACCCCTCCACTTT.